This T cell receptor (beta chain) was documented in a study of blood T cells in healthy people across ages. Concerning this clonotype: Its antigen is still unknown.

Unmatched junction bases numbered 6, after V lost 6 bases and J lost 5 bases. Germline loops: CDR1 SGDLS, CDR2 YYNGEE. This CDR3 is built from 14 residues. With a J-beta primer mix and a sample-barcoded 5' primer, a second PCR ran about 6 to 11 cycles. Each cDNA molecule received a tag from a template-switch adaptor that had 12 random nucleotides. One entry per CDR3 protein, called by TCRdb with MiXCR from the 5' RACE reads. The sample has over 1,500,000 distinct CDR3 sequences, around 40% seen once. Study observations and caveats: A roughly linear age-dependent decrease characterized TCR beta diversity per million T cells.

The source material was blood. This sequence joins TRBV9 and TRBJ2-1; 9 bases fit TRBD1. The clonotype was recovered from a human donor in good health. This chain's CDR3 is CASTRGQGNNEQFF. CDR3 bases: TGTGCCAGCACCAGGGGACAGGGAAACAATGAGCAGTTCTTC.